One sample yielded the 9 T cell receptor beta chains listed below, sequenced in a study of naive and memory T cell subsets. TCR cDNA received a 3' ligated oligonucleotide that carried a UMI. Ligated cDNA underwent four rounds of PCR with nested alpha and beta constant region primers and SP2. TCRdb analysed the 5' RACE reads with MiXCR anew, one entry per CDR3 protein. This sample has 45,000 to 55,000 distinct CDR3 sequences, with about 4.8% found just once. The receptors shown here come from a female donor in good health.

This clonotype was observed at least ten times. J is TRBJ2-3 and V is TRBV18, with D possibly called TRBD1 or TRBD2 (5 bases each). Germline V gene data show CDR1 as KGHSH and CDR2 as LQKENI. The CDR3 spans 16 residues. Trimming removed 5 bases at V and 2 bases at J, with 17 bases between. This CDR3 is CASSTTRTGLTDTQYF. Written as DNA, the CDR3 is TGTGCCAGCTCAACTACTCGAACAGGACTCACAGATACGCAGTATTTT.

This clonotype was seen many times. The CDR3 DNA follows: TGCGCCAGCAGCTTGGCACGAGCGGGAGGTCTCGAGCAGTACTTC. Protein: CASSLARAGGLEQYF. V usage is TRBV5-1 and J usage is TRBJ2-7; 9 bases map to TRBD2. The germline V gene encodes CDR1 SGHRS and CDR2 YFSETQ. J lost 6 bases, V lost 0 bases, and 7 bases had no gene match. CDR3 length: 15 amino acids.

This clonotype was detected many times. V and J are TRBV3-1 and TRBJ2-7, with TRBD1 matching over 7 bases. Losses at the gene ends were 0 bases for V and 3 bases for J; bases not matched to a gene: 2. CDR1 and CDR2 (germline): LGHDT, YNNKEL (reference sequence). This CDR3 contains 14 residues. In DNA form, the CDR3 reads TGTGCCAGCAGCCAAGACGGGACAGTCTACGAGCAGTACTTC. The encoded protein is CASSQDGTVYEQYF.

The table lists this clonotype with many counts. The chain joins TRBV3-1 to TRBJ2-2, with D hard to call. From germline, CDR1 is LGHDT and CDR2 YNNKEL (reference sequence). Trimming took 2 bases from V and 6 from J, leaving 13 bases between them. The CDR3 contains 15 residues. Here the CDR3 reads CASSQPQRSPGELFF. CDR3 bases: TGTGCCAGCAGCCAACCCCAACGAAGTCCCGGGGAGCTGTTTTTT.

This clonotype was seen repeatedly, ten times or more. The rearrangement links TRBV28 to TRBJ2-5; no definite D call. CDR3 length equals 15 residues. Trimming took off 3 bases at V and 1 base at J, with 12 bases between the two ends. Per the germline V gene, CDR1 is MDHEN and CDR2 is SYDVKM. As DNA, the CDR3 is TGTGCCAGCAGTTTGGGTACCAGGCCCCAAGAGACCCAGTACTTC. Its protein product is CASSLGTRPQETQYF.

Turning to this clonotype: A much bigger clone sits one base away, suggesting this may be a read error. The missing conserved phenylalanine or tryptophan at the end of this CDR3 makes a read error likely. This chain uses TRBV25-1 with TRBJ1-2, with TRBD1 as a possible D gene (6 bases). The ends were cut back, 1 base at V and 8 bases at J, with 14 bases in the middle. This CDR3 has 14 residues. Germline V lookup: CDR1 MGHDK, CDR2 SYGVNS. CDR3 sequence: CASSEFGGGEGYTL. CDR3 nucleotide sequence: TGTGCCAGCAGTGAATTCGGAGGGGGAGAAGGCTACACCTTA.

This clonotype turned up a few times. The rearrangement uses TRBV2 and TRBJ2-1, with D uncertain. V was cut by 8 bases and J by 9 bases, with 14 bases left in between. The germline V gene has CDR1 SNHLY and CDR2 FYNNEI. The CDR3 consists of 12 residues. Written as DNA, the CDR3 is TGTGCCAGCGAAAGCGTGGTGATTGAGCAGTTCTTC. This encodes CASESVVIEQFF.

This clonotype was observed at least ten times. The chain has TRBV28 and TRBJ2-3; no clear D. CDR3 length: 10 amino acids. Germline CDR1 and CDR2: MDHEN and SYDVKM. Trimming left V 1 base short and J 10 bases short, with 3 bases between. CDR3 residues: CASSLYPQYF. In nucleotides, the CDR3 is TGTGCCAGCAGTTTATATCCGCAGTATTTT.

The CDR3 bases are TGTGCCAGCCTCTCGGGAGGGGGCGGCTATGGCTACACCTTC. Its translation: CASLSGGGGYGYTF. This chain uses TRBV12-3 or TRBV12-4 with TRBJ1-2; 7 bases align to TRBD1. V dropped 8 bases and J dropped 4; count of bases not matched to a gene: 10. The CDR3 runs to 14 residues.